Listed below are T cell receptor beta chains from one sample, sequenced in a study of blood T cell repertoires in COVID-19. The table came from immunoSEQ multiplex PCR; TCRdb's copy has only in-frame clones and leaves some out. Of 200,000 to 250,000 clones listed, about 79% were seen once; the top ten hold 3% to 4%. Sequencing input: PBMCs or T cells enriched from blood (not recorded which). The receptors were gathered from a woman aged 60-75 years who had recovered from COVID-19. The CDR3 runs from the conserved cysteine through the conserved F or W. The D gene is left open where the match is weak. Only part of the rows carry a size: once, few, many, or a class if the clone is expanded.

>TRBJ2-2|-|TRBV4-3|-
CASSQTQGVTGGELFF
TGCGCCAGCAGCCAAACCCAGGGCGTTACTGGCGGGGAGCTGTTTTTT
>TRBJ2-3|TRBD2|TRBV27|-
CASSPRLAVSTDTQYF
TGTGCCAGCAGTCCCCGACTAGCCGTAAGCACAGATACGCAGTATTTT
>TRBJ1-2|TRBD1|TRBV11-2|-
CASSPPDRGYGYTF
TGTGCCAGCAGCCCCCCGGACAGGGGCTATGGCTACACCTTC
>TRBJ2-6|-|TRBV2|once
CASSGGWASGANVLTF
TGTGCCAGCAGTGGAGGGTGGGCCTCTGGGGCCAACGTCCTGACTTTC
>TRBJ2-3|TRBD2|TRBV27|few
CASSFAGGSGTDTQYF
TGTGCCAGCAGTTTTGCGGGAGGGTCTGGCACAGATACGCAGTATTTT
>TRBJ1-3|-|TRBV19|-
CASSPGRAISGNTIYF
TGTGCCAGTAGCCCTGGGAGGGCGATCTCTGGAAACACCATATATTTT
>TRBJ1-4|TRBD1|TRBV27|once
CASRTGYEKLFF
TGTGCCAGCAGGACAGGGTATGAAAAACTGTTTTTT
>TRBJ1-1|-|TRBV18|-
CASSPLAGAAAEAFF
TGTGCCAGCTCACCCTTGGCAGGGGCGGCAGCTGAAGCTTTCTTT
>TRBJ1-1|-|TRBV3-1/TRBV3-2|-
CASSQSVTEAFF
TGTGCCAGCAGCCAATCAGTCACTGAAGCTTTCTTT
>TRBJ1-1|-|TRBV6-5|-
CASSYSGGRVNTEAFF
TGTGCCAGCAGTTACTCCGGGGGGAGGGTGAACACTGAAGCTTTCTTT
>TRBJ1-4|-|TRBV6-5|once
CASRRTKSTNEKLFF
TGTGCCAGCAGGAGGACAAAGTCAACTAATGAAAAACTGTTTTTT
>TRBJ2-1|TRBD1|TRBV7-8|-
CASSHRQGLRSEQFF
TGTGCCAGCAGTCACCGACAGGGGCTAAGGAGTGAGCAGTTCTTC
>TRBJ1-6|TRBD1|TRBV19|few
CASSFGTGGSSPLHF
TGTGCCAGTAGTTTCGGGACAGGGGGAAGTTCACCCCTCCACTTT
>TRBJ2-3|TRBD2|TRBV3-1/TRBV3-2|-
CASSPLAGGPEDTQYF
TGTGCCAGCAGCCCTCTAGCGGGGGGGCCCGAAGATACGCAGTATTTT
>TRBJ2-1|-|TRBV10-2|-
CASSVLASAVGNEQFF
TGCGCCAGCAGTGTACTAGCCTCTGCTGTGGGCAATGAGCAGTTCTTC
>TRBJ1-6|TRBD1|TRBV5-4|-
CASSLRDRGNSPLHF
TGTGCCAGCAGCCTCCGGGACAGGGGTAATTCACCCCTCCACTTT
>TRBJ2-3|TRBD2|TRBV5-5|-
CASSLSLAAGADTQYF
TGTGCCAGCAGCTTGTCTCTAGCGGCGGGGGCAGATACGCAGTATTTT
>TRBJ2-3|TRBD1|TRBV7-9|-
CASSFIIGQGLSTDTQYF
TGTGCCAGCAGCTTTATTATAGGACAGGGGCTAAGCACAGATACGCAGTATTTT
>TRBJ1-5|-|TRBV19|-
CASSSFLNQPQHF
TGTGCCAGTAGTTCCTTCTTGAATCAGCCCCAGCATTTT
>TRBJ2-3|-|TRBV27|-
CASSFTERGTDTQYF
TGTGCCAGCAGTTTTACCGAAAGAGGCACAGATACGCAGTATTTT
>TRBJ2-4|-|TRBV7-2|-
CASSSGQTTAKNIQYF
TGTGCCAGCAGCTCCGGACAGACCACAGCCAAAAACATTCAGTACTTC
>TRBJ2-3|-|TRBV24-1|-
CATSDLQVPDTQYF
TGTGCCACCAGTGATTTGCAGGTCCCAGATACGCAGTATTTT
>TRBJ1-6|-|TRBV6-5|-
CASRWGVESPLHF
TGTGCCAGCAGGTGGGGGGTGGAATCACCCCTCCACTTT
>TRBJ1-6|-|TRBV4-1|-
CASSSSNGALSPLHF
TGCGCCAGCAGCTCGAGTAATGGGGCCCTTTCACCCCTCCACTTT
>TRBJ2-1|TRBD2|TRBV10-2|-
CASRGGTSGTGEQFF
TGCGCCAGCCGGGGGGGGACTAGCGGGACCGGCGAGCAGTTCTTC
>TRBJ2-3|-|TRBV5-1|-
CASSDYITDTQYF
TGCGCCAGCAGCGACTATATCACAGATACGCAGTATTTT
>TRBJ1-2|-|TRBV2|-
CASRREVNYGYTF
TGTGCCAGCCGGCGGGAGGTTAACTATGGCTACACCTTC
>TRBJ1-5|-|TRBV29-1|-
CSVGTGLNQPQHF
TGCAGCGTAGGAACAGGTTTAAATCAGCCCCAGCATTTT
>TRBJ2-2|TRBD1|TRBV7-3|few
CASNPDRVRHRGAVF
TGTGCCAGCAACCCGGACAGGGTAAGACACCGGGGAGCTGTTTTT
>TRBJ2-1|-|TRBV5-5|-
CASTINRAPYNEQFF
TGTGCCAGCACGATTAACAGGGCCCCCTACAATGAGCAGTTCTTC
>TRBJ1-5|-|TRBV28|-
CASSPGSRSNQPQHF
TGTGCCAGCAGTCCGGGGAGTCGGAGCAATCAGCCCCAGCATTTT
>TRBJ1-6|-|TRBV20-1|once
CSASRGMDNSPLHF
TGCAGTGCTAGTCGAGGAATGGATAATTCACCCCTCCACTTT
>TRBJ1-5|-|TRBV12-1|-
CASRAEQGASNQPQHF
TGTGCCAGCAGGGCAGAACAGGGGGCGAGCAATCAGCCCCAGCATTTT
>TRBJ2-5|TRBD2|TRBV5-1|-
CASSWTSGGVQETQYF
TGCGCCAGCAGTTGGACTAGCGGGGGGGTACAAGAGACCCAGTACTTC
>TRBJ2-7|-|TRBV27|-
CASRKGRGDYEQYF
TGTGCCAGCAGAAAAGGCAGGGGGGACTACGAGCAGTACTTC
>TRBJ1-2|-|TRBV4-3|once
CASSQNGGIYYGYTF
TGCGCCAGCAGCCAAAATGGGGGCATCTACTATGGCTACACCTTC
>TRBJ1-2|-|TRBV6-2/TRBV6-3|few
CASSYLGLDYGYTF
TGTGCCAGCAGTTACCTGGGACTGGACTATGGCTACACCTTC
>TRBJ1-2|-|TRBV6-2/TRBV6-3|-
CASSYPGLNYGYTF
TGTGCCAGCAGTTACCCAGGGTTGAACTATGGCTACACCTTC
>TRBJ2-1|TRBD2|TRBV6-5|-
CASSPGGSEQFF
TGTGCCAGCAGTCCGGGGGGGTCTGAGCAGTTCTTC
>TRBJ2-1|-|TRBV14|once
CASSQGGLGTQFYNEQFF
TGTGCCAGCAGCCAAGGGGGGCTCGGGACCCAATTCTACAATGAGCAGTTCTTC